Described below is a single T cell receptor (beta chain) sequence and its context. Antigen: not known. Method: immunoSEQ multiplex PCR; TCRdb's copy keeps in-frame clones and lacks some. The table has about 41,000 clones, around three quarters seen once. This record comes from a study of vaccination effects on CD4 cells after COVID-19. Broader study findings: Infection- and vaccine-induced clones contracted markedly late after vaccination. Early timepoints after infection were absent, and convalescent patients were few in the study.

Sequencing followed a ViraFEST assay step that expanded antigen-specific CD4+ T cells with viral peptide pools. Subsequent to 10 days of culture, CD4+ T cells were isolated. All vaccine recipients tested negative for nucleocapsid antibodies and had never contracted SARS-CoV-2 infection. Researchers reported culturing 2 million or so PBMC in each well, adding approximately 10 IU/ml IL-2 and approximately 10 ug/ml peptides. Both day 3 and day 7 saw half the medium replaced with IL-2 medium. CDR3 size: 14 residues. With V trimmed by 6 bases and J by 4 bases, 6 bases remained unmatched. Per the germline V gene, CDR1 is KGHDR and CDR2 is SFDVKD.

The sequence derives from a human donor who received a COVID-19 vaccine. The rearrangement uses TRBV24-1 and TRBJ2-5; 8 nucleotides agree with TRBD1. Material: CD4+ T cells from PBMCs cultured with HCoV-NL63 spike peptides, obtained before COVID-19 vaccination. The CDR3 region has the DNA TGTGCCACCAGTCATACAGGGGGGTCAGAGACCCAGTACTTC. Amino acids: CATSHTGGSETQYF.